This T cell receptor (beta chain) was retrieved from a study of cytomegalovirus exposure and HLA in healthy donors. PCR employed 60 Vbeta and 13 Jbeta primers. Sequenced by immunoSEQ multiplex PCR; TCRdb stores in-frame clones only, minus some. The table shows roughly 120,000 clones, with roughly 8.3% occurring only once. Germline V gives CDR1 MGHDK, CDR2 SYGVNS. This CDR3 has 11 residues. These donors, healthy bone marrow donors, were studied. Unrecorded immune exposure was likely among donors, who were nominally healthy when sampled. This TCR was recovered from a man aged 40-55 years in good health and CMV-seronegative. Sequenced sample: PBMCs. The chain is built from TRBV25-1 and TRBJ2-5, with unresolved D. Gene TRBJ2-7 matches the end of the DNA better, so the J call may be wrong. The CDR3 region has the DNA TGTGCCAGCACCGATTCCTACGAGCAGTACTTC. Translated: CASTDSYEQYF.